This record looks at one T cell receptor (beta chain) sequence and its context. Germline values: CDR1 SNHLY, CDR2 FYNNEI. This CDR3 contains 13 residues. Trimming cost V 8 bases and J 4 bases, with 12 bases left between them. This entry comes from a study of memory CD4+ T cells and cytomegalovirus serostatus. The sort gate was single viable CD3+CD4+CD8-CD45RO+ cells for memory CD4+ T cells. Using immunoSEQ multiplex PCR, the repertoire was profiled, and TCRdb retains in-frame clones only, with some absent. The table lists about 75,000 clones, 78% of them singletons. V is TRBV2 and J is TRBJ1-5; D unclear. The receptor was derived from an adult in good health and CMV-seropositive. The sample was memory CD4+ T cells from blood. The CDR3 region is CASGPSRNQPQHF. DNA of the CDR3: TGTGCCAGCGGGCCTTCGAGGAATCAGCCCCAGCATTTT.